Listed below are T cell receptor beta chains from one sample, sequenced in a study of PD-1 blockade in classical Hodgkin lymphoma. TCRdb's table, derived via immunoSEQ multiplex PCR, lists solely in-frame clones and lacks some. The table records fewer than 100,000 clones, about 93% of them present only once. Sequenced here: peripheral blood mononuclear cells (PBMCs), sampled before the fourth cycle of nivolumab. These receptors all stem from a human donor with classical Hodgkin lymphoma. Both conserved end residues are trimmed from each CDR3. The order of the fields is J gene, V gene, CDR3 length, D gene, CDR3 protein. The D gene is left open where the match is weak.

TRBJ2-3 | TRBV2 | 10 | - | ASSDVRDTQY
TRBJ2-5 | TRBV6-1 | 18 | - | ASSEVRMVEGRGTQETQY
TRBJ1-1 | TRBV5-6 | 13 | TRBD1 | ASSFGQGRGTEAF
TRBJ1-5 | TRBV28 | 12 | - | ASSLGTSHQPQH
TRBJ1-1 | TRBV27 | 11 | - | ASSLGRNTEAF
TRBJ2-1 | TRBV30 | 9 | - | AWVFLNEQF
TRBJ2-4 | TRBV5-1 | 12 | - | AREKGLAKNIQY
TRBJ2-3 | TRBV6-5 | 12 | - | ASSYSIATDTQY
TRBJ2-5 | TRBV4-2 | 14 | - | ASSQGFKRWGETQY
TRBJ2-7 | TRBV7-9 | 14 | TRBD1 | ASSPSRDRGRHEQY
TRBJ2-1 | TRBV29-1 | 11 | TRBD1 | SGQGESRNEQF
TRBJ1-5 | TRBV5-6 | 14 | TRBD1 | AGSFSIYRGDQPQH
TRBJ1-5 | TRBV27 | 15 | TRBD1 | ASSLSGQGATNQPQH
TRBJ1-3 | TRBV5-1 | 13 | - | ASSTAGYSGNTIY
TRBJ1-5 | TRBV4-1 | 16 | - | ASSAQGSLGYSNQPQH
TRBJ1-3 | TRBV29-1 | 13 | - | SGSQGSLSGNTIY
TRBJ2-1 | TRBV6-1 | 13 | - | ASSEWGTPYNEQF
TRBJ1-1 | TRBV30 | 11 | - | AWSTRGSYEAF
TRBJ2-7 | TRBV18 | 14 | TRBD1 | ASSLPGQGGVYEQY
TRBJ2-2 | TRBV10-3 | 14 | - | AISDPLDRNTGELF
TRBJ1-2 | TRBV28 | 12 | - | ASSLGSTNYGYT
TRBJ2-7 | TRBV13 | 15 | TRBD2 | ASSRPLLAGASYEQY
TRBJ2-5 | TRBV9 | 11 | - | ASSDGWEETQY
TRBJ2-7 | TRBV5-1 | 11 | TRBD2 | ASGSSGDYEQY
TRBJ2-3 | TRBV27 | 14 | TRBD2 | ASSPPSGTSTDTQY
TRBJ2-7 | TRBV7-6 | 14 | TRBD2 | ASSLGAGGPAGEQY
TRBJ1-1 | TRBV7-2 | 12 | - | ASSLVGGGTEAF
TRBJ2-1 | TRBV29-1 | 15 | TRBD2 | SVEGGGTSGSYNEQF
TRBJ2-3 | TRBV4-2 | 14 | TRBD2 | ASSQDLGLAGLTQY